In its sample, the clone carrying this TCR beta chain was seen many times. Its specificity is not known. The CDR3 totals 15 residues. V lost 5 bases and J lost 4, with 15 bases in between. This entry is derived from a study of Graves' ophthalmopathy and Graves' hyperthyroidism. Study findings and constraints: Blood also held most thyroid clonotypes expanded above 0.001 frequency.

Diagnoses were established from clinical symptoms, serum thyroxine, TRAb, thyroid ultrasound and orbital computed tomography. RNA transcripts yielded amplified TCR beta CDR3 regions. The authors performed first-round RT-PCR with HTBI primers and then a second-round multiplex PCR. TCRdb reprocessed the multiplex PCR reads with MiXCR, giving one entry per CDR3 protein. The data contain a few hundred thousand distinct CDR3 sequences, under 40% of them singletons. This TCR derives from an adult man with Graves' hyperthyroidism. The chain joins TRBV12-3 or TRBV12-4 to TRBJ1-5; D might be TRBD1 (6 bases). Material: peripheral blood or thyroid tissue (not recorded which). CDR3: CASSHQGWGNQPQHF. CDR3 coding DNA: TGTGCCAGCAGTCATCAGGGGTGGGGAAATCAGCCCCAGCATTTT.